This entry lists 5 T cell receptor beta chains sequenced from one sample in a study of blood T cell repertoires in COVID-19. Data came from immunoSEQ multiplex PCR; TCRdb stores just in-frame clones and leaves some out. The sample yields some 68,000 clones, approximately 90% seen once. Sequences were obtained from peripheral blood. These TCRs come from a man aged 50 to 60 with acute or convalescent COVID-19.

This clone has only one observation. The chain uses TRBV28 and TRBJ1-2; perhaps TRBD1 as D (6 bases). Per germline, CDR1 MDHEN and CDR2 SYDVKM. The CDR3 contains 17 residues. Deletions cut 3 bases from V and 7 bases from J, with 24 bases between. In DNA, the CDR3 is TGTGCCAGCAGTTTGGGCACCAGGGCAAACAAAGGGGGTGGCTACACCTTC. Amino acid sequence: CASSLGTRANKGGGYTF.

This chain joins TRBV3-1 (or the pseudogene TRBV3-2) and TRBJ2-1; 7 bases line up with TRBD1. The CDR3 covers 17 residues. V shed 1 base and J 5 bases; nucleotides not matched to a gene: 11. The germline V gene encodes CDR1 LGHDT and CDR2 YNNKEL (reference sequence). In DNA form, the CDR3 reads TGTGCCAGCAGCCAAGGAGAGGGGACAGAGGTTAACAATGAGCAGTTCTTC. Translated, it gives CASSQGEGTEVNNEQFF.

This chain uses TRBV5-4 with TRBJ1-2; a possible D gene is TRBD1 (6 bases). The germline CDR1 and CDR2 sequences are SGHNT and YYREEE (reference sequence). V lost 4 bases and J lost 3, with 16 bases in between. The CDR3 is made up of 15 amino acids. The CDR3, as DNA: TGTGCCAGCAGCCAGGGACACGGGGCCGACTATGGCTACACCTTC. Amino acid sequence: CASSQGHGADYGYTF.

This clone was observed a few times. CDR3 region: CAITDRENQPQHF. CDR3 in DNA: TGTGCCATCACGGACAGGGAGAATCAGCCCCAGCATTTT. The chain has TRBV10-3 and TRBJ1-5, with 8 bases fitting TRBD1. Germline V gene sequence: CDR1 ENHRY, CDR2 SYGVKD. V lost 7 bases to trimming and J lost 4 bases; unmatched junction nucleotides: 3. There are 13 residues in the CDR3.

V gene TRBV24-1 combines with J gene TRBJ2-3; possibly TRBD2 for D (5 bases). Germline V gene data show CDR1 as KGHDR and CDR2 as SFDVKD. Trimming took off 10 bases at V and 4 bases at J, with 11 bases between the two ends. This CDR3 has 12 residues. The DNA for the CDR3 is TGTGCCACGGGGAGTTTTTCAGATACGCAGTATTTT. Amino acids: CATGSFSDTQYF.